This TCR beta chain was obtained from a study of T cell responses to AZD1222 COVID-19 vaccine. Some clones are missing from TCRdb's copy, which holds only in-frame ones; the method was immunoSEQ multiplex PCR. The repertoire consists of roughly 81,000 clones, with approximately 89% occurring once and the leading ten covering 16%. Concerning this clone itself: The antigen is not known.

The CDR3 spans 13 residues. The J segment lost 4 bases and the V segment lost 11 bases, leaving 5 bases of the junction unmatched. CDR1 LNHDA and CDR2 SQIVND come from the germline V gene (reference sequence). Study findings and constraints: CD4 TCRs covered the whole spike, strongest at regions 160-218 and 743-854. Targeting of unmutated variant regions was reportedly seen in nearly half of spike-specific TCRs.

This chain connects TRBV19 to TRBJ2-2, with 9 bases that match TRBD2. Sequences were derived from peripheral blood, sampled on day 0 of AZD1222 vaccination. This clonotype originated in an adult in good health. The CDR3 DNA reads TGTGCCTGCCGTAGCGGGAGCACCGGGGAGCTGTTTTTT. It specifies CACRSGSTGELFF.